Below, one TCR beta chain is given with its context. Its antigen remains unidentified. Trimming removed 9 bases at V and 7 bases at J, with 6 bases between. CDR3 length: 9 residues. The V gene's germline CDR1 is SGHNT and CDR2 YENEEA. This specimen belongs to a study of cytomegalovirus exposure and HLA in healthy donors. Use of 60 Vbeta and 13 Jbeta primers characterized the PCR. Profiling relied on immunoSEQ multiplex PCR, and the TCRdb table lists in-frame clones only, not all of them. The sample has approximately 180,000 clones; about four fifths are singletons. General observations from the study: Per published accounts, TCR beta sequences correctly predicted the HLA-A and HLA-B alleles of most subjects. By a later analysis, the bulk of CMV-associated TCR beta chains appeared HLA-restricted. Presence/absence analyses assumed roughly uniform sequencing depth across donors. When a later analysis was performed, an Asian-associated ancestry cluster reportedly had fewer N-insertions than the approximately 680-donor mean.

The chain joins TRBV11-3 to TRBJ1-1; D ambiguous. This TCR came from a woman aged 18-29 years in good health and CMV-seropositive. What was sequenced was PBMCs. CDR3 sequence (DNA): TGTGCCAGACACCGTGAAGCTTTCTTT. Amino acids: CARHREAFF.